A selection of T cell receptor beta chains follows, all from one sample in a study of shared clonotypes between healthy human individuals. Here immunoSEQ multiplex PCR was the method, and the copy in TCRdb shows in-frame clones only, minus some. The sample has around 990,000 clones, about 72% seen once. Sequenced: memory CD4+ T cells from PBMCs. These receptors all stem from a man aged 18 to 35 in good health. Some clones in this sample may be carry-over from other donors' samples. The CDR3 runs from the conserved cysteine through the conserved F or W. A D gene is named only where the DNA matches it firmly. Clone size, where shown, is once, few, many, or a class for clones that have expanded.

>TRBJ1-4|NA|TRBV25-1|NA
CASSYGVAEKLFF
TGTGCCAGCAGTTATGGGGTCGCAGAAAAACTGTTTTTT
>TRBJ2-7|NA|TRBV28|NA
CASSIREREQYF
TGTGCCAGCAGTATCCGGGAGCGGGAGCAGTACTTC
>TRBJ2-5|NA|TRBV6-6|TRBD2
CASSPTLAGGMETQYF
TGTGCCAGCAGTCCTACTCTAGCGGGAGGTATGGAGACCCAGTACTTC
>TRBJ2-7|few|TRBV18|NA
CASSPSFYEQYF
TGTGCCAGCTCACCAAGTTTCTACGAGCAGTACTTC
>TRBJ1-5|few|TRBV25-1|NA
CASRAGANQPQHF
TGTGCCAGCAGAGCAGGGGCCAATCAGCCCCAGCATTTT
>TRBJ1-2|NA|TRBV30|NA
CAWTREGFYGYTF
TGTGCCTGGACCAGGGAGGGGTTTTATGGCTACACCTTC
>TRBJ2-7|NA|TRBV6-6|TRBD2
CASRKLAGVSYEQYF
TGTGCCAGCAGGAAACTAGCGGGAGTCTCCTACGAGCAGTACTTC
>TRBJ2-7|NA|TRBV5-8|NA
CASSPDWGRVSSYEQYF
TGTGCCAGCAGCCCCGACTGGGGCAGGGTAAGCTCCTACGAGCAGTACTTC
>TRBJ2-3|many|TRBV5-1|TRBD2
CASSLRLAGAPDTQYF
TGCGCCAGCAGCTTGCGACTAGCGGGAGCGCCAGATACGCAGTATTTT
>TRBJ1-3|many|TRBV7-2|NA
CASSLVGFGNTIYF
TGTGCCAGCAGCTTAGTGGGGTTCGGGAACACCATATATTTT
>TRBJ1-1|few|TRBV5-1|TRBD1
CASHETGSPTEAFF
TGCGCCAGCCATGAGACAGGGAGTCCCACTGAAGCTTTCTTT
>TRBJ2-5|NA|TRBV20-1|NA
CSAPSQETQYF
TGCAGTGCTCCTAGCCAAGAGACCCAGTACTTC
>TRBJ2-1|once|TRBV4-2|TRBD2
CASSQVGGAGNEQFF
TGTGCCAGCAGCCAAGTGGGAGGGGCAGGAAATGAGCAGTTCTTC
>TRBJ1-1|few|TRBV19|TRBD1
CASSIRRTGGLNTEAFF
TGTGCCAGTAGTATACGGCGGACAGGGGGCTTGAACACTGAAGCTTTCTTT
>TRBJ1-2|NA|TRBV19|NA
CASSATGRDGYTF
TGTGCCAGTAGTGCGACGGGACGGGATGGCTACACCTTC
>TRBJ2-7|NA|TRBV6-4|NA
CASRKDRTSYEQYF
TGTGCCAGCAGGAAGGACAGAACCTCCTACGAGCAGTACTTC
>TRBJ2-1|NA|TRBV7-6|NA
CASSLHSGEQFF
TGTGCCAGCAGCTTACATTCGGGTGAGCAGTTCTTC